Listed below are T cell receptor beta chains from one sample, sequenced in a study of blood T cell repertoires in COVID-19. Profiling relied on immunoSEQ multiplex PCR, and the TCRdb table lists in-frame clones only, not all of them. Of around 88,000 clones in the sample, roughly 80% were seen once. Material for sequencing was peripheral blood. These receptor sequences come from a man aged 55 to 70 with acute or convalescent COVID-19. Each CDR3 is given without its conserved first and last residue. The D gene is left open where the match is weak.

v_call d_call cdr3_aa
TRBV27 TRBD1 ASSRGQGDYGYT
TRBV7-2 - ASSSLGGHLRTDTQY
TRBV6-6 - ASLSTDTQY
TRBV5-4 - ASSLPRAGGTEAF
TRBV6-4 TRBD2 ASSDGGGDTDTQY
TRBV11-3 - ASSPPVALTEAF
TRBV5-4 - ASSLAQTISGQETQY
TRBV14 - ASSQVLGEVHTEAF
TRBV21-1 - ASSKAVRGHGTSVYFSHGDEQF
TRBV7-2 TRBD1 ASSFGQGARRNTIY
TRBV6-5 - ASRGGSYEQY
TRBV11-3 - ASSLEGITDTQY
TRBV30 TRBD1 AWTPWGGRGRGNEKLF
TRBV5-5 - ASQYRYGYT
TRBV6-4 - ASSGPSVRLF
TRBV27 - ASSQYGNRAAYEQY
TRBV7-2 TRBD1 ASSRDRERHT
TRBV4-2 - ASSQGHGNTEAF
TRBV24-1 TRBD2 ATSDFAGVTDTQY
TRBV6-5 TRBD1 ASRRTGFVGDTQY
TRBV2 TRBD1 ASATGPSGYT
TRBV5-4 - ASSQESLPNTEAF
TRBV30 TRBD2 AWDRGVAETQY
TRBV3-1/TRBV3-2 TRBD1 ASSRTGVNTEAF
TRBV7-9 TRBD1 ASSLARDRWY
TRBV6-5 - ASSYSSGLGTEAF
TRBV29-1 - SVNKYGGDGYT
TRBV5-6 TRBD2 ASSLETSRAKETQY
TRBV30 TRBD1 AWDIQGNQPQH
TRBV5-1 - ASSLATSSSTDTQY
TRBV27 - ASSLWRGDYEQY
TRBV10-3 TRBD2 AISERREFYEQY
TRBV29-1 - SARGQNTEAF
TRBV28 TRBD1 ASSTPGQAHYGYT
TRBV7-2 - ASSLGRLTGTQY
TRBV6-2/TRBV6-3 - ASSFRGNQPQH
TRBV7-9 - ASSLADSMNTEAF
TRBV7-9 TRBD2 ASSRSGVPSYEQY
TRBV4-1 - ASSQNKIPQAF
TRBV19 - ASSIDRAPNTGELF
TRBV19 TRBD2 ASSIVRGANTGELF
TRBV25-1 - ASSECMRENIQY
TRBV5-4 - ASSLAFAVNYGYT
TRBV7-6 TRBD2 ASSWSTSGRANTGELF
TRBV2 TRBD1 ASSEIGWTGSIYEQY
TRBV2 - ASSPSRSGETQY
TRBV4-1 TRBD1 ASSQDEGAGNQPQH
TRBV15 - ATSSAPGDVYEQY
TRBV27 - ASSSPRQAGQETQY
TRBV7-2 - ASSLGGASEQF
TRBV4-2 TRBD2 ASSQGLSGSYEQY
TRBV7-2 TRBD1 ASSLWAGGTEAF
TRBV10-1 - ASSESGMRGSSYNEQF
TRBV9 TRBD2 ASSAGLETNEQF
TRBV10-3 TRBD2 AISVGTSPDTQY
TRBV30 TRBD1 AWSTGTGPWETQY